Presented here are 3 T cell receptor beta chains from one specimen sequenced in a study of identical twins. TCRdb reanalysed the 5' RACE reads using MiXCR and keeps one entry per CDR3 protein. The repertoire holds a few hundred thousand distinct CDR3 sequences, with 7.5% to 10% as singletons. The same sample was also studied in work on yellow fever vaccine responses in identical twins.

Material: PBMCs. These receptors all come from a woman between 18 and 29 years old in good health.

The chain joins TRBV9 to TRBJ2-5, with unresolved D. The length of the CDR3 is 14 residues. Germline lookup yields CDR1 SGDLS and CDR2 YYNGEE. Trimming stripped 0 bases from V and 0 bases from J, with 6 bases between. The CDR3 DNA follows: TGTGCCAGCAGCGTAGGTGCTGACCAAGAGACCCAGTACTTC. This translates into CASSVGADQETQYF. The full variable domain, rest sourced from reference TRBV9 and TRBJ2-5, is DSGVTQTPKHLITATGQRVTLRCSPRSGDLSVYWYQQSLDQGLQFLIQYYNGEERAKGNILERFSAQQFPDLHSELNLSSLELGDSALYFCASSVGADQETQYFGPGTRLLVL.

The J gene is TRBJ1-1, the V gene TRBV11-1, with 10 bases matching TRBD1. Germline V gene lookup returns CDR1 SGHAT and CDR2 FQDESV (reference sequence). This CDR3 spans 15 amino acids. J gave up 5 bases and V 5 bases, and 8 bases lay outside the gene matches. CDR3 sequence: CASSQEVGQGTEAFF. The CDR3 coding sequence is TGTGCCAGCAGCCAGGAAGTGGGACAGGGGACTGAAGCTTTCTTT.

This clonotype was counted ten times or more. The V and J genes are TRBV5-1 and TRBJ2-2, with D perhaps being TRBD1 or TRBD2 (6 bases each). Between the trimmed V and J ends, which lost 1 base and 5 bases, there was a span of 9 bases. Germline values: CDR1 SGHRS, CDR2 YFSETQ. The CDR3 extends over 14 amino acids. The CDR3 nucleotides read TGCGCCAGCAGCTTGACAGGGAGGACCGGGGAGCTGTTTTTT. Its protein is CASSLTGRTGELFF.